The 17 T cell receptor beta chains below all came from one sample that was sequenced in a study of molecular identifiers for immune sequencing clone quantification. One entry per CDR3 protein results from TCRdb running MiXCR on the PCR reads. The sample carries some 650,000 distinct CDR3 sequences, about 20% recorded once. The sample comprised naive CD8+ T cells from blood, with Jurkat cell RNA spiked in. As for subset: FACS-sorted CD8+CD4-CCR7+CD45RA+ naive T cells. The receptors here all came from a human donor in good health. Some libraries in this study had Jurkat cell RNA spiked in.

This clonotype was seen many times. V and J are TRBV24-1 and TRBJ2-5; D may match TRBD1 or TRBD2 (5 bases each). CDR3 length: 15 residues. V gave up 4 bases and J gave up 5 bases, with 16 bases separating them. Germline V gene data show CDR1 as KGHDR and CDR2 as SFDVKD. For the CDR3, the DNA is TGTGCCACCAGTGACCGGGACGGTCCGGGGGAGACCCAGTACTTC. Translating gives CATSDRDGPGETQYF.

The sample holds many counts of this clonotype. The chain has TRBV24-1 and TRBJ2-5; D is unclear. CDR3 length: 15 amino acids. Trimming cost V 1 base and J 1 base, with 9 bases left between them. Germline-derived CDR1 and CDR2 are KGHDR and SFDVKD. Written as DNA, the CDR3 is TGTGCCACCAGTGATTTTGTGGACCTCCAAGAGACCCAGTACTTC. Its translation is CATSDFVDLQETQYF.

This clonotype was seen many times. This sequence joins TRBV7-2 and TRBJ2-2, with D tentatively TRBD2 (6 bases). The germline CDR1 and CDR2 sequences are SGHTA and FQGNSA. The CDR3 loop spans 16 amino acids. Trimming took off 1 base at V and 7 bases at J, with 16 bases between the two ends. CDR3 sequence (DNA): TGTGCCAGCAGCTTAGATCCACGGAAGGAGGGCGGGGAGCTGTTTTTT. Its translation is CASSLDPRKEGGELFF.

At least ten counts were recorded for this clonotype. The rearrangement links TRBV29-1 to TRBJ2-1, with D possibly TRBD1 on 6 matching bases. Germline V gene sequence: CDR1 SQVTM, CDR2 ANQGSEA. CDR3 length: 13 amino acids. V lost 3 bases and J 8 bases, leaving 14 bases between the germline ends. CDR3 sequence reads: CSVERAGEHEQFF. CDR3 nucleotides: TGCAGCGTTGAGAGAGCAGGGGAGCATGAGCAGTTCTTC.

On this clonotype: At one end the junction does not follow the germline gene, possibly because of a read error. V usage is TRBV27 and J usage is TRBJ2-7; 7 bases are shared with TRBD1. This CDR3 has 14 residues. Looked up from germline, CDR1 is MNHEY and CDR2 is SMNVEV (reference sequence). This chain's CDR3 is CASSLSTGPHEQYF. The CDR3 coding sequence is TGTGCCAGCAGTCTATCGACAGGGCCCCACGAGCAGTACTTC.

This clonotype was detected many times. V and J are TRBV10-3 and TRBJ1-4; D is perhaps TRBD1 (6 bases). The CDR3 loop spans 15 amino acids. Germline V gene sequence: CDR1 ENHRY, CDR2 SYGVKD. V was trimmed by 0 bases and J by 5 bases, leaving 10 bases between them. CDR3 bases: TGTGCCATCAGTGAGTCGAATCAGGGGAATGAAAAACTGTTTTTT. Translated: CAISESNQGNEKLFF.

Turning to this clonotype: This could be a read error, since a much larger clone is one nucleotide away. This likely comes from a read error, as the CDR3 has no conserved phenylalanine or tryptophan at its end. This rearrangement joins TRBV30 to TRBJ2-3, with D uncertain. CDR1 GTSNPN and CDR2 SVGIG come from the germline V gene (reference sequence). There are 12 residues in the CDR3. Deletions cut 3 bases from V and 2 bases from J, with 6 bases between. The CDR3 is CAWSGLTDTQYV. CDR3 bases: TGTGCCTGGAGCGGTCTCACAGATACGCAGTATGTT.

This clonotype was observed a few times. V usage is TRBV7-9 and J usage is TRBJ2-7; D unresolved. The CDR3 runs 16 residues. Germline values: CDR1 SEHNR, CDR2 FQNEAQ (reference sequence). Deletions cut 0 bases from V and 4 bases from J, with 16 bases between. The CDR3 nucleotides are TGTGCCAGCAGCTTAGCGACCGCTAGATTTTCATACGAGCAGTACTTC. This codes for CASSLATARFSYEQYF.

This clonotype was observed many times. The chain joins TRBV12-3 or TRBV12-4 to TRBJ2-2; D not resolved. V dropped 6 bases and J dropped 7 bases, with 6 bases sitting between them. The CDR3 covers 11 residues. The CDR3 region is CASRSDGELFF. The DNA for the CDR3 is TGTGCCAGCAGATCCGACGGGGAGCTGTTTTTT.

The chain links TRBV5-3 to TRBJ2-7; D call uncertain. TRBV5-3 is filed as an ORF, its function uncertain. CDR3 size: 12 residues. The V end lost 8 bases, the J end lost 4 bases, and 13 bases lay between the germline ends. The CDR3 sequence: CASSVNDYEQYF. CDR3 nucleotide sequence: TGTGCCAGCAGCGTCAACGATTACGAGCAGTACTTC.

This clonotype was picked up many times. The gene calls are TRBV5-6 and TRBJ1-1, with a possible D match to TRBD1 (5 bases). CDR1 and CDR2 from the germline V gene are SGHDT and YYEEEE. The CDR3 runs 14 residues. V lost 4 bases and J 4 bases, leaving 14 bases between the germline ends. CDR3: CASSKFREITEAFF. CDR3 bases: TGTGCCAGCAGCAAATTCAGGGAGATCACTGAAGCTTTCTTT.

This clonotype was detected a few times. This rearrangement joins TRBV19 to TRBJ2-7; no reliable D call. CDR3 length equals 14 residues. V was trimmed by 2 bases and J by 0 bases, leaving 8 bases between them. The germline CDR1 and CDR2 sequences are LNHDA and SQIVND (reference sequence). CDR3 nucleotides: TGTGCCAGTAGTATACAGGTTTCCTCCTACGAGCAGTACTTC. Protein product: CASSIQVSSYEQYF.

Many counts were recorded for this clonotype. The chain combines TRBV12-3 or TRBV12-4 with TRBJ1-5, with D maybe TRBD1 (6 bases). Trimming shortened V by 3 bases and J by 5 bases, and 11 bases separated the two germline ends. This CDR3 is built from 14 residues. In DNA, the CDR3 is TGTGCCAGCAGTTTTTCAGGGGAGCATCAGCCCCAGCATTTT. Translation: CASSFSGEHQPQHF.

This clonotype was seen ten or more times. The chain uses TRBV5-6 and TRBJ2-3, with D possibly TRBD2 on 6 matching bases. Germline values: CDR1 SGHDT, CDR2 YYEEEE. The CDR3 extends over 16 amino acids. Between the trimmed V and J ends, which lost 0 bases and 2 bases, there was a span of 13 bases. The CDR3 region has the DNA TGTGCCAGCAGCTTGGATGTCGGGACTTACACAGATACGCAGTATTTT. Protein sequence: CASSLDVGTYTDTQYF.

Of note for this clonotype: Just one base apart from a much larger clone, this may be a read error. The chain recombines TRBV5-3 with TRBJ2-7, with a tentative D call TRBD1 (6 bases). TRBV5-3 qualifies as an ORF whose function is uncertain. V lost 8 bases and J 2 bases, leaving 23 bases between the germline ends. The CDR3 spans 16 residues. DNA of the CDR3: TGTGCCAGCAGTCCAATCCCCCGGACAGTTACCTACGAGCAGTACTTC. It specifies CASSPIPRTVTYEQYF.

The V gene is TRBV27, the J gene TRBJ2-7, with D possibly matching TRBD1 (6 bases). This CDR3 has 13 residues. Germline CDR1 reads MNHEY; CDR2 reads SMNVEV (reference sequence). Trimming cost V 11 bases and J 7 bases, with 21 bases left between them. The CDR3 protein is CAGMDSWAWEQYF. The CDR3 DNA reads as TGTGCCGGCATGGACAGTTGGGCGTGGGAGCAGTACTTC.

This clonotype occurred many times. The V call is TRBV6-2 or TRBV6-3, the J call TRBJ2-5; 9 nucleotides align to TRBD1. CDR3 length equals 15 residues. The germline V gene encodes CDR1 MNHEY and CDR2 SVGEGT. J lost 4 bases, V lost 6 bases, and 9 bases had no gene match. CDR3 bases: TGTGCCAGCAGACTGACAGGGGGGTTAGGAGAGACCCAGTACTTC. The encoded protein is CASRLTGGLGETQYF.